This T cell receptor (beta chain) appears in the sequencing data of a study of blood T cell repertoires in COVID-19. This clone was observed a single time. Some clones are missing from TCRdb's copy, which holds only in-frame ones; the method was immunoSEQ multiplex PCR. The data hold 100,000 to 150,000 clones, with more than 70% observed a single time. The CDR3 runs 14 residues. J lost 7 bases, V lost 6 bases, and 6 bases had no gene match. CDR1 and CDR2 from the germline V gene are MNHNY and SVGAGI (reference sequence). This chain uses TRBV6-6 with TRBJ2-2; 9 positions agree with TRBD1. The sequencing input was peripheral blood. This clonotype was obtained from a woman aged 80 or older with acute or convalescent COVID-19. CDR3 sequence: CASRGQGSRGELFF. The CDR3 DNA follows: TGTGCCAGCAGGGGACAGGGTTCCCGCGGGGAGCTGTTTTTT.